Below, 32 T cell receptor beta chains from the same sample are listed, as sequenced in a study of shared clonotypes between healthy human individuals. TCRdb's copy holds only in-frame clones and misses some; the assay was immunoSEQ multiplex PCR. This sample has some 2,500,000 clones, with 85% to 95% found just once. Sequencing input: naive CD4+ T cells from PBMCs. Subset given: CD45RA+ positively selected. These receptors all stem from a man between 18 and 29 years old in good health. Some clones in this sample may be carry-over from other donors' samples.

The chain is built from TRBV7-8 and TRBJ1-2; perhaps TRBD1 as D (5 bases). The length of the CDR3 is 13 residues. Germline CDR1 and CDR2: SGHVS and FQNEAQ. The V gene lost 4 bases and the J gene lost 4 bases, with 10 bases spanning the gap. The CDR3 DNA reads as TGTGCCAGCAGCTCTGGGGGAGGCTATGGCTACACCTTC. Protein: CASSSGGGYGYTF.

The rearrangement uses TRBV27 and TRBJ1-2; TRBD1 is a possible D gene (5 bases). Deletions cut 2 bases from V and 5 bases from J, with 15 bases between. This CDR3 comprises 15 residues. The germline CDR1 and CDR2 sequences are MNHEY and SMNVEV (reference sequence). As DNA, the CDR3 is TGTGCCAGCAGTTTAGGTCCGGGGCCGACATATGGCTACACCTTC. The encoded protein is CASSLGPGPTYGYTF.

The chain recombines TRBV11-1 with TRBJ2-7; no firm D call. Germline CDR1 reads SGHAT; CDR2 reads FQDESV (reference sequence). Trimming removed 5 bases from V and 4 bases from J, with 12 bases in between. The CDR3 runs to 13 residues. CDR3 DNA sequence: TGTGCCAGCAGCCCCCGGTACTTGTACGAGCAGTACTTC. It translates to CASSPRYLYEQYF.

This clone was observed once. The chain uses TRBV6-1 and TRBJ2-7, with 7 bases that match TRBD1. Trimming at V came to 11 bases and at J to 3 bases, leaving 10 bases not matched to a gene. Germline V gene lookup returns CDR1 MNHNS and CDR2 SASEGT. The CDR3 contains 13 residues. CDR3 sequence (DNA): TGTGCCGGGGCGCGGACAGGACTCTACGAGCAGTACTTC. Protein sequence: CAGARTGLYEQYF.

This clone was observed once. This chain uses TRBV5-1 with TRBJ1-2; tentatively, D is TRBD1 (6 bases). Germline loops: CDR1 SGHRS, CDR2 YFSETQ. V lost 0 bases and J 3 bases, leaving 12 bases between the germline ends. CDR3 length: 15 amino acids. The CDR3 DNA follows: TGCGCCAGCAGCTTGGGGAGCGGGGGCGACTATGGCTACACCTTC. Translation: CASSLGSGGDYGYTF.

The genes are TRBV4-3 and TRBJ1-3; D unresolved. This CDR3 has 15 residues. V lost 0 bases and J 4 bases, leaving 10 bases between the germline ends. Germline-derived CDR1 and CDR2 are LGHNA and YSLEER. For the CDR3, the DNA is TGCGCCAGCAGCCAAGATGAGACTAGGGGAAACACCATATATTTT. Translating gives CASSQDETRGNTIYF.

The rearrangement uses TRBV7-3 and TRBJ2-3; D is unresolved. The CDR3 is made up of 14 amino acids. CDR1 is SGHTA and CDR2 is FQGTGA in the germline V gene. V was cut by 5 bases and J by 0 bases, with 9 bases left in between. CDR3 DNA sequence: TGTGCCAGCAGCGTCGGCCCGAGCACAGATACGCAGTATTTT. Translating gives CASSVGPSTDTQYF.

V usage is TRBV5-1 and J usage is TRBJ2-2, with TRBD1 identical over 10 bases. Germline CDR1 is SGHRS and CDR2 is YFSETQ. The CDR3 loop spans 17 amino acids. V gave up 0 bases and J gave up 4 bases; unmatched junction bases: 6. CDR3 bases: TGCGCCAGCAGCTTGGATCCGGGACAGGGGACCACCGGGGAGCTGTTTTTT. It codes for CASSLDPGQGTTGELFF. Drawing the rest from reference TRBV5-1 and TRBJ2-2, the complete variable domain is KAGVTQTPRYLIKTRGQQVTLSCSPISGHRSVSWYQQTPGQGLQFLFEYFSETQRNKGNFPGRFSGRQFSNSRSEMNVSTLELGDSALYLCASSLDPGQGTTGELFFGEGSRLTVL.

This sequence joins TRBV25-1 and TRBJ2-1; 7 nucleotides agree with TRBD2. Germline assignment: CDR1 MGHDK and CDR2 SYGVNS. V was clipped by 7 bases and J by 3 bases; unmatched bases: 9. The CDR3 spans 15 residues. CDR3 nucleotides: TGTGCCAGCAATAGTTGGGGGGGTAGCTACAATGAGCAGTTCTTC. Translating gives CASNSWGGSYNEQFF.

The rearrangement links TRBV10-3 to TRBJ2-7, with 9 bases identical to TRBD1. Germline V gene lookup returns CDR1 ENHRY and CDR2 SYGVKD. This CDR3 comprises 12 residues. V lost 10 bases to trimming and J lost 5 bases; unmatched junction nucleotides: 6. CDR3 loop: CATIGQGNEQYF. The DNA for the CDR3 is TGTGCCACCATCGGACAGGGGAACGAGCAGTACTTC.

The chain joins TRBV18 to TRBJ2-1, with TRBD2 identical over 8 bases. This CDR3 has 15 amino acids. V dropped 2 bases and J dropped 7; count of bases not matched to a gene: 7. CDR1 KGHSH and CDR2 LQKENI come from the germline V gene. Written as DNA, the CDR3 is TGTGCCAGCTCACCAGCGGCGGGAGGAAGGAATGAGCAGTTCTTC. It specifies CASSPAAGGRNEQFF.

The V gene is TRBV19, the J gene TRBJ1-3, with D uncertain. The germline V and J ends were trimmed by 3 bases and 0 bases, with 12 bases remaining between them. The CDR3 is made up of 16 amino acids. Germline CDR1 LNHDA, CDR2 SQIVND (reference sequence). DNA of the CDR3: TGTGCCAGTAGTATGCTTGGCCGGAGCTCTGGAAACACCATATATTTT. This encodes CASSMLGRSSGNTIYF. Complete variable domain (other parts from reference TRBV19 and TRBJ1-3): DGGITQSPKYLFRKEGQNVTLSCEQNLNHDAMYWYRQDPGQGLRLIYYSQIVNDFQKGDIAEGYSVSREKKESFPLTVTSAQKNPTAFYLCASSMLGRSSGNTIYFGEGSWLTVV.

The rearrangement joins TRBV10-3 to TRBJ2-2; 8 bases align to TRBD2. The CDR3 is made up of 16 amino acids. V shed 3 bases and J 4 bases; nucleotides not matched to a gene: 7. Germline CDR1 and CDR2: ENHRY and SYGVKD. The CDR3 loop is CAISDGPAGVTGELFF. Written as DNA, the CDR3 is TGTGCCATCAGTGACGGTCCAGCGGGAGTCACCGGGGAGCTGTTTTTT.

This chain links TRBV19 with TRBJ1-2; 8 bases agree with TRBD1. From germline, CDR1 is LNHDA and CDR2 SQIVND (reference sequence). Trimming cost V 1 base and J 2 bases; bases outside gene matches: 9. This CDR3 is 17 amino acids long. The CDR3 coding sequence is TGTGCCAGTAGTATAGGGACAGGGTTACAACGCAACTATGGCTACACCTTC. Its translation is CASSIGTGLQRNYGYTF. Filled out from reference TRBV19 and TRBJ1-2, the complete variable domain reads DGGITQSPKYLFRKEGQNVTLSCEQNLNHDAMYWYRQDPGQGLRLIYYSQIVNDFQKGDIAEGYSVSREKKESFPLTVTSAQKNPTAFYLCASSIGTGLQRNYGYTFGSGTRLTVV.

This clone was observed a handful of times. Other nucleotide sequences in the sample specify the same CDR3. The genes are TRBV19 and TRBJ1-1, with D unclear. Germline-derived CDR1 and CDR2 are LNHDA and SQIVND (reference sequence). The CDR3 is made up of 13 amino acids. V dropped 6 bases and J dropped 0 bases, with 8 bases sitting between them. The CDR3 reads CASRTEMNTEAFF. The CDR3 DNA follows: TGTGCCAGTAGGACCGAGATGAACACTGAAGCTTTCTTT.

The J gene is TRBJ1-1, the V gene TRBV10-3; no firm D call. The CDR3 runs 13 residues. Trimming cost V 9 bases and J 6 bases, with 17 bases left between them. Germline V gene data show CDR1 as ENHRY and CDR2 as SYGVKD. The chain's CDR3 is CAIRSIPSSEAFF. CDR3 nucleotides: TGTGCCATTCGTTCTATTCCTAGCTCTGAAGCTTTCTTT.

Turning to this clone: With a much larger clone just one base away, this may be a read error. The sample carries other DNA sequences with the same CDR3. The chain carries TRBV5-4 and TRBJ2-5; TRBD1 matches at 7 bases. This CDR3 spans 14 amino acids. Germline V lookup: CDR1 SGHNT, CDR2 YYREEE (reference sequence). V dropped 0 bases and J dropped 2; count of bases not matched to a gene: 1. The CDR3 nucleotides are TGTGCCAGCAGCTTGGGACAGGGACAAGAGACCCAGTACTTC. It translates to CASSLGQGQETQYF.

Here the CDR3 reads CASSLGTSGRDEQFF. The CDR3, as DNA: TGTGCCAGCAGCTTAGGGACTAGCGGACGGGATGAGCAGTTCTTC. The rearrangement uses TRBV7-2 and TRBJ2-1, with 10 bases fitting TRBD2. With V trimmed by 1 base and J by 8 bases, 5 bases remained unmatched. The CDR3 contains 15 residues. Germline CDR1 reads SGHTA; CDR2 reads FQGNSA.

The V and J genes are TRBV14 and TRBJ2-5; D is unclear. Deletions cut 2 bases from V and 7 bases from J, with 11 bases between. Germline-derived CDR1 and CDR2 are SGHDN and FVKESK. This CDR3 has 13 residues. Written as DNA, the CDR3 is TGTGCCAGCAGCCAATCCCCCCTTGGGACCCAGTACTTC. This encodes CASSQSPLGTQYF.

The rearrangement links TRBV28 to TRBJ2-6, with a weak D call TRBD1 (6 bases). The CDR3 consists of 18 residues. V lost 3 bases, J lost 1 base, and 16 bases lay in between. CDR1 and CDR2 from the germline V gene are MDHEN and SYDVKM. The CDR3, as DNA: TGTGCCAGCAGTTTTTGGCTGACAGGTATATCTGGGGCCAACGTCCTGACTTTC. Its protein product is CASSFWLTGISGANVLTF. Full variable domain (missing parts from reference TRBV28 and TRBJ2-6): DVKVTQSSRYLVKRTGEKVFLECVQDMDHENMFWYRQDPGLGLRLIYFSYDVKMKEKGDIPEGYSVSREKKERFSLILESASTNQTSMYLCASSFWLTGISGANVLTFGAGSRLTVL.

J is TRBJ2-1 and V is TRBV7-9; 9 bases are shared with TRBD2. The CDR3 sequence is 15 residues long. V lost 2 bases, J lost 4 bases, and 3 bases stayed unmatched. Per germline, CDR1 SEHNR and CDR2 FQNEAQ (reference sequence). CDR3 residues: CASSLRTSVYNEQFF. In DNA form, the CDR3 reads TGTGCCAGCAGCTTACGGACTAGCGTTTACAATGAGCAGTTCTTC.

The J gene is TRBJ2-5, the V gene TRBV10-1; 7 positions match TRBD1. V gave up 0 bases and J gave up 1 base; unmatched junction bases: 8. The CDR3 has 17 residues. CDR1 and CDR2 (germline): WNHNN, SYGVQD (reference sequence). This CDR3 is CASSESVSGGPQETQYF. In nucleotides, the CDR3 is TGCGCCAGCAGTGAGTCGGTGTCAGGGGGACCCCAAGAGACCCAGTACTTC.

The J gene is TRBJ1-3, the V gene TRBV6-1, with a weak D call TRBD1 (5 bases). CDR3 size: 14 residues. V lost 4 bases, J lost 3 bases, and 10 bases lay in between. Germline-derived CDR1 and CDR2 are MNHNS and SASEGT. The CDR3 protein is CASSVQGDGNTIYF. DNA for the CDR3: TGTGCCAGCAGTGTGCAGGGAGATGGAAACACCATATATTTT.

This chain connects TRBV5-1 to TRBJ1-5; maybe TRBD1 (5 bases). CDR1 is SGHRS, CDR2 YFSETQ, per germline. CDR3 size: 15 residues. The V and J ends lost 5 bases and 5 bases respectively, with 17 bases between them. As DNA, the CDR3 is TGCGCCAGCAGTCAAACAGGAGGGAATTATCAGCCCCAGCATTTT. Protein product: CASSQTGGNYQPQHF. Using reference TRBV5-1 and TRBJ1-5 for the parts outside the CDR3, the full variable domain is KAGVTQTPRYLIKTRGQQVTLSCSPISGHRSVSWYQQTPGQGLQFLFEYFSETQRNKGNFPGRFSGRQFSNSRSEMNVSTLELGDSALYLCASSQTGGNYQPQHFGDGTRLSIL.

The genes are TRBV7-8 and TRBJ1-1; the D gene is possibly TRBD1 (5 bases). Trimming cost V 11 bases and J 1 base, with 20 bases left between them. The germline V gene encodes CDR1 SGHVS and CDR2 FQNEAQ. The CDR3 consists of 15 residues. CDR3 DNA sequence: TGTGCCGGGAAGTTCGTTACGGGGGGGAACACTGAAGCTTTCTTT. Protein product: CAGKFVTGGNTEAFF.

In nucleotides, the CDR3 is TGTGCCAGCAGCCAACGGGACAGGACTAACTATGGCTACACCTTC. As protein: CASSQRDRTNYGYTF. The chain carries TRBV7-9 and TRBJ1-2; 8 bases map to TRBD1. CDR1 and CDR2 from the germline V gene are SEHNR and FQNEAQ (reference sequence). Trimming removed 5 bases from V and 0 bases from J; junction bases left unmatched: 5. The CDR3 consists of 15 residues.

This clone has just one count. The rearrangement links TRBV27 to TRBJ2-2; the match to TRBD1 covers 10 bases. Trimming cost V 6 bases and J 5 bases; bases outside gene matches: 6. This CDR3 spans 15 amino acids. The germline V gene encodes CDR1 MNHEY and CDR2 SMNVEV (reference sequence). The DNA of the CDR3 is TGTGCCAGCAGGATCGGGACAGGGGTAACCGGGGAGCTGTTTTTT. Translation: CASRIGTGVTGELFF.

This chain links TRBV28 with TRBJ1-6; D might be TRBD1 (5 bases). CDR1 and CDR2 from the germline V gene are MDHEN and SYDVKM. The CDR3 extends over 13 amino acids. V was trimmed by 7 bases and J by 7 bases, leaving 11 bases between them. CDR3 coding DNA: TGTGCCAGCAAGGGGACCGACAATTCACCCCTCCACTTT. Translated: CASKGTDNSPLHF.

The genes are TRBV5-1 and TRBJ2-1; D remains ambiguous. The CDR3 consists of 15 residues. The germline V gene encodes CDR1 SGHRS and CDR2 YFSETQ. The ends were cut back, 1 base at V and 0 bases at J, with 8 bases in the middle. The CDR3: CASSLQFSSYNEQFF. The CDR3 nucleotides are TGCGCCAGCAGCTTGCAGTTTAGCTCCTACAATGAGCAGTTCTTC.

The rearrangement joins TRBV28 to TRBJ2-1, with TRBD1 as a possible D gene (5 bases). The V gene's germline CDR1 is MDHEN and CDR2 SYDVKM. The germline V and J ends were trimmed by 8 bases and 5 bases, with 25 bases remaining between them. The CDR3 consists of 17 residues. In DNA form, the CDR3 reads TGTGCCAGCGCTCTAGGGGTCGGGCAGGTTGAAGACAATGAGCAGTTCTTC. It yields the protein CASALGVGQVEDNEQFF.

The chain has TRBV5-8 and TRBJ1-2; D is uncertain. Trimming pared 0 bases from V and 4 bases from J, leaving 13 bases between. The CDR3 is 15 amino acids. Germline CDR1 reads SGHTS; CDR2 reads YDEGEE. CDR3 residues: CASSLAPTTSYGYTF. The CDR3 coding sequence is TGTGCCAGCAGCTTGGCACCAACCACTAGCTATGGCTACACCTTC.

The chain carries TRBV6-5 and TRBJ2-1; the match to TRBD2 covers 7 bases. V lost 5 bases and J lost 5; bases outside the gene matches: 9. The germline CDR1 and CDR2 sequences are MNHEY and SVGAGI. The CDR3 is made up of 15 amino acids. The CDR3 DNA follows: TGTGCCAGCAGTAAACGCCGGGACTACAACAATGAGCAGTTCTTC. Its protein product is CASSKRRDYNNEQFF.